One and the same sample provided the 7 T cell receptor beta chains below, sequenced in a study of OX40 agonist ivuxolimab in advanced cancers. Libraries came from the immunoSEQ multiplex PCR assay. TCRdb holds this immuneACCESS table with in-frame rearrangements only. Some clones are missing; in checked studies, unresolved V genes explain under half, and the rest has no known cause. In all, the sample holds some 32,000 clones, and around 84% of those were seen once. The ten largest clonotypes hold approximately 20% of the sample. Sequencing used CD4+ or CD8+ T cells sorted from blood, obtained in a trial of the OX40 agonist ivuxolimab. The source of these receptors is an adult with an advanced solid tumor such as melanoma, head and neck, liver or kidney cancer.

V gene TRBV4-3 combines with J gene TRBJ2-3; D may correspond to TRBD1 or TRBD2 (5 bases each). V lost 1 base, J lost 4 bases, and 18 bases lay in between. CDR1 is LGHNA, CDR2 YSLEER, per germline. The length of the CDR3 is 17 residues. CDR3 nucleotides: TGCGCCAGCAGCCAAGTACACGGGGCTTTAGGGGCAGATACGCAGTATTTT. As protein: CASSQVHGALGADTQYF.

The chain couples TRBV7-9 to TRBJ2-7, with D perhaps TRBD1 (5 bases). V was clipped by 4 bases and J by 2 bases, with 15 bases between them. Looked up from germline, CDR1 is SEHNR and CDR2 is FQNEAQ (reference sequence). CDR3 size: 15 residues. CDR3 region: CASSYSRTSTYEQYF. CDR3 coding DNA: TGTGCCAGCAGCTATAGTCGGACAAGTACCTACGAGCAGTACTTC.

The chain couples TRBV27 to TRBJ1-1; D gene uncertain. CDR1 and CDR2 (germline): MNHEY, SMNVEV (reference sequence). The V and J ends lost 3 bases and 1 base respectively, with 9 bases between them. The CDR3 is 14 residues long. The chain's CDR3 is CASSLTGQNTEAFF. The CDR3 bases are TGTGCCAGCAGTTTGACGGGCCAGAACACTGAAGCTTTCTTT.

The chain joins TRBV2 to TRBJ2-5; 8 bases match TRBD1. With V trimmed by 10 bases and J by 2 bases, 3 bases remained unmatched. CDR1 is SNHLY, CDR2 FYNNEI, per germline. This CDR3 has 12 amino acids. The CDR3 is CANNRGQETQYF. CDR3 bases: TGTGCCAACAACAGGGGGCAAGAGACCCAGTACTTC. Full variable domain (rest looked up from reference TRBV2 and TRBJ2-5): EPEVTQTPSHQVTQMGQEVILRCVPISNHLYFYWYRQILGQKVEFLVSFYNNEISEKSEIFDDQFSVERPDGSNFTLKIRSTKLEDSAMYFCANNRGQETQYFGPGTRLLVL.

The V and J genes are TRBV19 and TRBJ2-7; possible D gene TRBD1, 7 bases. The CDR3 length is 15 residues. In germline, CDR1 is LNHDA, CDR2 SQIVND (reference sequence). Trimming stripped 5 bases from V and 1 base from J, with 15 bases between. The CDR3 region is CASSSRGTASYEQYF. CDR3 coding DNA: TGTGCCAGTAGTTCCCGGGGGACAGCATCCTACGAGCAGTACTTC.

This clone showed up just a few times. The gene calls are TRBV2 and TRBJ2-5, with D perhaps given as TRBD1 or TRBD2 (5 bases each). V gave up 2 bases and J gave up 2 bases, with 15 bases separating them. Per germline, CDR1 SNHLY and CDR2 FYNNEI. The CDR3 is 16 residues long. CDR3 DNA: TGTGCCAGCAGTGAAAATCCGGGACCCCGACAAGAGACCCAGTACTTC. Its translation: CASSENPGPRQETQYF.

This clone has more than one count but fewer than ten. In nucleotides, the CDR3 is TGTGCCAGCAGCTTAACTGAGCGGGGCGAGCAGTACTTC. It codes for CASSLTERGEQYF. The chain uses TRBV7-3 and TRBJ2-7, with 7 bases that match TRBD2. The V gene end was trimmed by 0 bases and the J gene end by 6 bases; junction bases not matched to a gene: 2. In germline, CDR1 is SGHTA, CDR2 FQGTGA. The CDR3 covers 13 residues.